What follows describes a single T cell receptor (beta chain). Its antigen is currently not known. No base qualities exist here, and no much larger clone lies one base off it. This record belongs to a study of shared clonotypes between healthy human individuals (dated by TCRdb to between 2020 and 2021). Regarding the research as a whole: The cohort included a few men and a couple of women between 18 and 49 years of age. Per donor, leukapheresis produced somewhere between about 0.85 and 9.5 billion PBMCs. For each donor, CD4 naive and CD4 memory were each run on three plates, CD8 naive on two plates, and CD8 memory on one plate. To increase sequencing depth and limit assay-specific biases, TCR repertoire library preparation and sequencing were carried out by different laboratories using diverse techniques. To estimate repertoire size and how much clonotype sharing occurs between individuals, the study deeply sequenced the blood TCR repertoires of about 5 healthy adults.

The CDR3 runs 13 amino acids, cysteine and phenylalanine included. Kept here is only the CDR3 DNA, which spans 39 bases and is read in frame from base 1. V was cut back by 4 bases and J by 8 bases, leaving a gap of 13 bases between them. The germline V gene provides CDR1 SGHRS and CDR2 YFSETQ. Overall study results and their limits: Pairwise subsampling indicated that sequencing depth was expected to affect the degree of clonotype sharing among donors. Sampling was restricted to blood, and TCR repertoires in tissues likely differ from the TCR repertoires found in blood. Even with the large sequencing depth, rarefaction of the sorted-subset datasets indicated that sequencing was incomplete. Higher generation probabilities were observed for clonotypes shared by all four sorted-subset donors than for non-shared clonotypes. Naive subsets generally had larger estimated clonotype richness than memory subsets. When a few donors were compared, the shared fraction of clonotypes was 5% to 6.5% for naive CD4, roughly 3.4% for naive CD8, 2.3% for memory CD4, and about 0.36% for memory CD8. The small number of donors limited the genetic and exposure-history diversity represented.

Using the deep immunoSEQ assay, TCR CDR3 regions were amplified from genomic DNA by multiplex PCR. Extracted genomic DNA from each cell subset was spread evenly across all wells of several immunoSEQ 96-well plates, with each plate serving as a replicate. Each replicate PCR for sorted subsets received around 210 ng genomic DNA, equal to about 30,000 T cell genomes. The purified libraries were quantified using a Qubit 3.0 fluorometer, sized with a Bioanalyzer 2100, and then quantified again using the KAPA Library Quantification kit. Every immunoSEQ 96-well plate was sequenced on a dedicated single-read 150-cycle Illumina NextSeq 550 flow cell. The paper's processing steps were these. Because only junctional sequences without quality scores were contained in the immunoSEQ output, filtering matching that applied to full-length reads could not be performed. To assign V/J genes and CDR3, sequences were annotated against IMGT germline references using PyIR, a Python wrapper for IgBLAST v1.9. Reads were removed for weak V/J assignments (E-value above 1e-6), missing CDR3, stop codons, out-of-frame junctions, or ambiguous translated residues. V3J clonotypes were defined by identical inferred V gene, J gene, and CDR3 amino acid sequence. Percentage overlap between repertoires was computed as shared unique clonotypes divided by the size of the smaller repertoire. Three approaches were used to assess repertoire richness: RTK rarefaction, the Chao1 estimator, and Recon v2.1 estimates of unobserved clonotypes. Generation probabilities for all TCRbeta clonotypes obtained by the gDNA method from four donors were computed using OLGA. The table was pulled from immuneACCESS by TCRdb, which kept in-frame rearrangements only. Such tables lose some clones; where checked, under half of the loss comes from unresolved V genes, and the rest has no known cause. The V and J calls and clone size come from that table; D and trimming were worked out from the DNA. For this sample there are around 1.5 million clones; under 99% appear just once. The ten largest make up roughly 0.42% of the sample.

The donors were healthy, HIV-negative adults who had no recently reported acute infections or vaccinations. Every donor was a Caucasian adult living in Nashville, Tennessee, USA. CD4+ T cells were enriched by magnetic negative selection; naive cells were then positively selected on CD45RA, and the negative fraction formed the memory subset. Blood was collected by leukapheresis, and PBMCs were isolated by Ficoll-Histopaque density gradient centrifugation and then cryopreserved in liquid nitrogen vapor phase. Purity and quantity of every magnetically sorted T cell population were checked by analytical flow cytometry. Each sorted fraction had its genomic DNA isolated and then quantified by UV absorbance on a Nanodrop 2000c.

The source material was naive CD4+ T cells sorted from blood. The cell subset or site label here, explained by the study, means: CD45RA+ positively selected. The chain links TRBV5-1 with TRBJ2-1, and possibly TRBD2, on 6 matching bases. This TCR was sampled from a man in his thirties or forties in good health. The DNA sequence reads TGCGCCAGCAGCACGACTAGTCGGGATGAGCAGTTCTTC. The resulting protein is CASSTTSRDEQFF.